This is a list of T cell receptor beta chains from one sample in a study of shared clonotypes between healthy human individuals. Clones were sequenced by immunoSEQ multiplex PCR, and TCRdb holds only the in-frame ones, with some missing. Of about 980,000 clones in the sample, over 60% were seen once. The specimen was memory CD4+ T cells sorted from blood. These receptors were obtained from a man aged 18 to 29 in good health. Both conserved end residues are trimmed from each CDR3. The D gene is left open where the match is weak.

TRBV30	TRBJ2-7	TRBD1	AWSADRDHEQY
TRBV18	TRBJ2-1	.	ASSNRWGEQF
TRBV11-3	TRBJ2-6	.	ASSLAGSGANVLT
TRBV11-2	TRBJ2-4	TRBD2	ASSGRLAVAKNIQY
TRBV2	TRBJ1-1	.	ASSEAIEAF
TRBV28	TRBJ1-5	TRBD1	ASSSPGQVTQPQH
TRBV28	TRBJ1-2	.	ASSLEGRGGYT
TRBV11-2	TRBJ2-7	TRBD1	ASSLGLGQGYEQY
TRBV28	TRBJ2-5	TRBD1	ASSDTPGGGETQY
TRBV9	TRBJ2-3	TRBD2	ASSVGTGGFADTQY
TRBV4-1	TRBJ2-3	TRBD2	ASSQPGLAGGSTDTQY
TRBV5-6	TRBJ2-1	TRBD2	ASSLTSAGNEQF
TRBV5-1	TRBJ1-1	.	ASSLSAENTEAF
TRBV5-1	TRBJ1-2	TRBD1	ASSLQGAEGGYT
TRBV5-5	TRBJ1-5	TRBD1	ASSGTGGAGQPQH
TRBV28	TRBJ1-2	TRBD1	ASSPTGVGYT
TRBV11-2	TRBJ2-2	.	ASSLVAGRLTGELF
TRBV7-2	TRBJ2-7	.	ASSLDGTSSYEQY
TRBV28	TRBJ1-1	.	ASSARRGRNTEAF
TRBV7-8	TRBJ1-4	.	ASSFLPDRVNEKLF